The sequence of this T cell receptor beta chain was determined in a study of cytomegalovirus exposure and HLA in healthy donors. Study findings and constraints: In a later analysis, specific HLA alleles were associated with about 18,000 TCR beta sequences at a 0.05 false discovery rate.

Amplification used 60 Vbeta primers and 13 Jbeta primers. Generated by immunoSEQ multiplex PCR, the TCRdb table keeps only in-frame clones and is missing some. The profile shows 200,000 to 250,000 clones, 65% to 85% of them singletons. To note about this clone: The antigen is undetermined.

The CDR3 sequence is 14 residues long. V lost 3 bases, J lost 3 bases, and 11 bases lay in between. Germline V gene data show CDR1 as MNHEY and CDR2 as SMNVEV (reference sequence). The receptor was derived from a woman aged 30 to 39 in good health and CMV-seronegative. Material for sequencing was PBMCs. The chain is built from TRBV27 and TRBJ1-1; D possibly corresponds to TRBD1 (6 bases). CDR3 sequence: CASSFGGADTEAFF. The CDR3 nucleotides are TGTGCCAGCAGTTTTGGGGGGGCCGACACTGAAGCTTTCTTT.